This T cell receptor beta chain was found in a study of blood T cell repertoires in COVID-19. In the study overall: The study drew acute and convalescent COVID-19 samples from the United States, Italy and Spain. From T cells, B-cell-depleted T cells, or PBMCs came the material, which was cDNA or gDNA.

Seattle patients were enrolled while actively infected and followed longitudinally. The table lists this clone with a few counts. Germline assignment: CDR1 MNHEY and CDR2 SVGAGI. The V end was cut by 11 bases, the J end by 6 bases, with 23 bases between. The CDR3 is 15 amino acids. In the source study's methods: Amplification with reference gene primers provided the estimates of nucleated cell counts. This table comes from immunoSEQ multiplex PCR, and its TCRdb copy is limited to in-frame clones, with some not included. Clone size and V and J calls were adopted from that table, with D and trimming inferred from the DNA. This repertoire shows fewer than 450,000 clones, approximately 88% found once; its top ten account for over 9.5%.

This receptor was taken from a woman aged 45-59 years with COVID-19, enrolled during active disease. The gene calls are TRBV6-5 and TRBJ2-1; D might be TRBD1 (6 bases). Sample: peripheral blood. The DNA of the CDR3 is TGTGCCGCCCCCCAAGGGGACAACGGATTCAATGAGCAGTTCTTC. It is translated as CAAPQGDNGFNEQFF.